This TCR beta chain is from a study of tumor and adjacent non-tumor tissue in lung cancer. Study-level information: Patients were aged roughly 31 to 76, nine to eleven men and about 5 women, stage I to III.

Overall study findings and caveats: Normal lung showed higher cumulative top 100 clone frequency than tumor.

Three rounds of nested PCR, following a modified ARM-PCR protocol, produced the TCRbeta library. Via MiXCR, TCRdb re-called the multiplex PCR reads, giving one row per CDR3 protein. This sample has tens of thousands of distinct CDR3 sequences, with nearly 70% found just once. The CDR3 runs to 15 residues. In germline, CDR1 is MDHEN, CDR2 SYDVKM. The template was RNA from unsorted bulk tissue. This non-tumor lung sample came from over 3 cm beyond the tumor edge. Between August and November 2014, newly diagnosed, chemotherapy-naive lung cancer patients underwent thoracic surgery in China. A remark on this clonotype: Its target is not known. One end of the junction fails to match germline, which may point to a read error.

The sequence came from a woman in her fifties or sixties with non-small cell lung cancer. The sequenced material came from distant non-tumor lung tissue. V is TRBV28 and J is TRBJ1-2; TRBD1 might be the D (6 bases). CDR3 sequence: CDSSFSGVIRHGYTF. CDR3 DNA: TGTGACAGCAGTTTTTCAGGGGTAATAAGGCATGGCTACACCTTC.